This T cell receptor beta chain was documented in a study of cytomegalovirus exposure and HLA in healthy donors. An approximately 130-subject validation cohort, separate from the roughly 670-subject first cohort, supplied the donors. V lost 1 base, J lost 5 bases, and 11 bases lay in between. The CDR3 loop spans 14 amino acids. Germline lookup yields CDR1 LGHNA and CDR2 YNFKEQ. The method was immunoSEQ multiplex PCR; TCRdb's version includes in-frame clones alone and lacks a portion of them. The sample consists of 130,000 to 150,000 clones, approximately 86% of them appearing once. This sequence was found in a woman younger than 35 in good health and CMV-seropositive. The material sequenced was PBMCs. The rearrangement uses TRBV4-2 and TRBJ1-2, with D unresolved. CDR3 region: CASSQGTDGYGYTF. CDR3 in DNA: TGTGCCAGCAGCCAAGGGACTGACGGGTATGGCTACACCTTC.